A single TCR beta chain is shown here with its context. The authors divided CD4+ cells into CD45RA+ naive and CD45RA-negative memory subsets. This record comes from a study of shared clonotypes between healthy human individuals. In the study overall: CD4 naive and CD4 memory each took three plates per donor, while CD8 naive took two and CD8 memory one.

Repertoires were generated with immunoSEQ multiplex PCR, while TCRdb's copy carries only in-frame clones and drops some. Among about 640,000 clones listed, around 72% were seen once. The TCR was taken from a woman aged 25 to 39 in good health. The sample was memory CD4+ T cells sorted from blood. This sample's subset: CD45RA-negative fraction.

CDR3 bases: TGTGCCAGCAGCTTAGCCGACAATCAGCCCCAGCATTTT. Translation gives CASSLADNQPQHF. The chain carries TRBV11-2 and TRBJ1-5; D unclear. V was trimmed by 1 base and J by 3 bases, leaving 4 bases between them. From germline, CDR1 is SGHAT and CDR2 FQNNGV. The CDR3 covers 13 residues.